The 26 T cell receptor beta chains below were found in one sample sequenced in a study of graft-versus-host responses after intestinal transplantation. Clones were sequenced by immunoSEQ multiplex PCR, and TCRdb holds only the in-frame ones, with some missing. The sample carries over 80,000 clones, around 92% recorded once. Which antigens these TCRs recognize remains unknown. The sequenced sample was unstimulated CD4+ T cells sorted from spleen or lymph node cells, obtained before transplant. These receptors all come from a human donor who was the organ donor for an intestinal transplant.

There are a few counts of this clone. The rearrangement links TRBV28 to TRBJ1-1; 7 bases align to TRBD1. Germline CDR1 is MDHEN and CDR2 is SYDVKM. This CDR3 is built from 12 residues. V lost 6 bases, J lost 5 bases, and 3 bases stayed unmatched. The CDR3 sequence: CASRTGWTEAFF. Here the CDR3 DNA reads TGTGCCAGCAGGACAGGGTGGACTGAAGCTTTCTTT. Full variable domain (remainder filled in from reference TRBV28 and TRBJ1-1): DVKVTQSSRYLVKRTGEKVFLECVQDMDHENMFWYRQDPGLGLRLIYFSYDVKMKEKGDIPEGYSVSREKKERFSLILESASTNQTSMYLCASRTGWTEAFFGQGTRLTVV.

This clone was counted a few times. The chain combines TRBV29-1 with TRBJ1-2; D remains ambiguous. This CDR3 is 11 amino acids long. The germline V gene encodes CDR1 SQVTM and CDR2 ANQGSEA. With 6 bases removed from V and 2 bases from J, the gap between germline ends came to 7 bases. The CDR3 coding sequence is TGCAGCGTGCCACAGAACTATGGCTACACCTTC. Protein sequence: CSVPQNYGYTF.

This clone was seen only a few times. The rearrangement links TRBV28 to TRBJ1-4, with 12 bases fitting TRBD1. CDR1 and CDR2 (germline): MDHEN, SYDVKM. The CDR3 covers 15 residues. Trimming removed 7 bases from V and 8 bases from J; junction bases left unmatched: 8. The CDR3 loop is CASTPGGTGGEKLFF. The CDR3 region has the DNA TGTGCCAGCACCCCTGGGGGGACAGGGGGCGAAAAACTGTTTTTT.

The V gene is TRBV4-2, the J gene TRBJ1-1, with D perhaps TRBD1 (5 bases). Germline V gene data show CDR1 as LGHNA and CDR2 as YNFKEQ. Between the trimmed V and J ends, which lost 4 bases and 3 bases, there was a span of 18 bases. This CDR3 is 16 amino acids long. In DNA form, the CDR3 reads TGTGCCAGCAGCCCCGCGCCTAAACGGGGGGACACTGAAGCTTTCTTT. Protein: CASSPAPKRGDTEAFF.

This CDR3 reads CASSVGEDYGYTF. DNA for the CDR3: TGTGCCAGCAGTGTTGGGGAGGACTATGGCTACACCTTC. The J gene is TRBJ1-2, the V gene TRBV2; D gene ambiguous. With 4 bases removed from V and 3 bases from J, the gap between germline ends came to 9 bases. Germline-derived CDR1 and CDR2 are SNHLY and FYNNEI. The CDR3 contains 13 residues.

CDR3 in amino acids: CASSSPRDSCNYEQYF. The CDR3 nucleotides are TGTGCCAGCAGCTCACCCCGGGACAGCTGCAACTACGAGCAGTACTTC. The genes are TRBV7-3 and TRBJ2-7; 7 bases align to TRBD1. Trimming removed 4 bases from V and 3 bases from J; junction bases left unmatched: 12. This CDR3 contains 16 residues. Germline V lookup: CDR1 SGHTA, CDR2 FQGTGA. The entire variable domain, with the rest obtained from reference TRBV7-3 and TRBJ2-7, is as follows: GAGVSQTPSNKVTEKGKYVELRCDPISGHTALYWYRQSLGQGPEFLIYFQGTGAADDSGLPNDRFFAVRPEGSVSTLKIQRTERGDSAVYLCASSSPRDSCNYEQYFGPGTRLTVT.

The V gene is TRBV28, the J gene TRBJ1-1, with D unresolved. This CDR3 contains 14 residues. Germline V lookup: CDR1 MDHEN, CDR2 SYDVKM. Deletions cut 5 bases from V and 7 bases from J, with 17 bases between. CDR3 DNA: TGTGCCAGCAGTCTCCCCCAAATTCGCGGTGAAGCTTTCTTT. This encodes CASSLPQIRGEAFF.

The V and J genes are TRBV4-3 and TRBJ2-3; 12 nucleotides match TRBD1. The CDR3 spans 16 residues. Losses at the gene ends were 1 base for V and 4 bases for J; bases not matched to a gene: 3. In germline, CDR1 is LGHNA, CDR2 YSLEER. The CDR3 loop is CASSQGGTGGADTQYF. CDR3 coding DNA: TGCGCCAGCAGCCAAGGTGGGACAGGGGGCGCAGATACGCAGTATTTT.

The rearrangement uses TRBV29-1 and TRBJ1-4, with a weak D call TRBD1 (5 bases). The CDR3 is made up of 12 amino acids. Trimming stripped 4 bases from V and 8 bases from J, with 11 bases between. CDR1 and CDR2 from the germline V gene are SQVTM and ANQGSEA. CDR3 bases: TGCAGCGTTGTTGGCCGACAGGAAAAACTGTTTTTT. It is translated as CSVVGRQEKLFF.

The V gene is TRBV5-4, the J gene TRBJ1-2, with 7 bases aligning to TRBD1. CDR1 and CDR2 from the germline V gene are SGHNT and YYREEE (reference sequence). V trimming: 4 bases; J trimming: 2 bases; junction bases outside the gene matches: 11. There are 16 residues in the CDR3. The CDR3 nucleotides read TGTGCCAGCAGCCCAGAAATCGACAGGGTGAACTATGGCTACACCTTC. Its protein is CASSPEIDRVNYGYTF.

This clone appeared a single time. The chain has TRBV4-1 and TRBJ1-1; a weak D match, TRBD1 (6 bases). The CDR3 runs to 15 residues. The germline V gene encodes CDR1 MGHRA and CDR2 YSYEKL. V was pared by 0 bases and J by 7 bases, with 15 bases between. CDR3 amino acids: CASSQELQGSIEAFF. In nucleotides, the CDR3 is TGCGCCAGCAGCCAAGAACTGCAGGGGTCGATTGAAGCTTTCTTT.

The rearrangement links TRBV6-6 to TRBJ1-6; 11 nucleotides agree with TRBD1. Germline V CDR1 and CDR2: MNHNY, SVGAGI (reference sequence). Germline trimming cut 5 bases from V and 7 bases from J; bases unmatched to any gene: 4. The CDR3 loop spans 15 amino acids. Written as DNA, the CDR3 is TGTGCCAGCAGTCAAAGGACAGGGGGCAATTCACCCCTCCACTTT. This sequence encodes CASSQRTGGNSPLHF.

This clone was counted between two and nine times. This chain joins TRBV5-4 and TRBJ2-1; D might be TRBD1 (6 bases). CDR1 SGHNT and CDR2 YYREEE come from the germline V gene (reference sequence). Deletions cut 0 bases from V and 6 bases from J, with 16 bases between. The CDR3 spans 16 residues. CDR3: CASSLGIYRVSNEQFF. CDR3 bases: TGTGCCAGCAGCTTGGGGATTTACAGGGTGAGCAATGAGCAGTTCTTC.

The sample holds one count of this clone. The V gene is TRBV4-2, the J gene TRBJ2-3, with 8 nucleotides matching TRBD2. The ends lost 3 bases at V and 0 bases at J; junction bases unmatched: 8. The germline gives CDR1 LGHNA, CDR2 YNFKEQ. This CDR3 spans 17 amino acids. CDR3 residues: CASSQETSGASTDTQYF. The CDR3 coding sequence is TGTGCCAGCAGCCAGGAAACTAGCGGTGCTAGCACAGATACGCAGTATTTT.

The V gene is TRBV7-8, the J gene TRBJ2-2; 9 positions match TRBD1. The CDR3 has 15 amino acids. Germline V CDR1 and CDR2: SGHVS, FQNEAQ. Trimming removed 7 bases from V and 4 bases from J; junction bases left unmatched: 7. Written as DNA, the CDR3 is TGTGCCAGCACAACCGGGACAGGGACCACCGGGGAGCTGTTTTTT. This translates into CASTTGTGTTGELFF.

This clone has a handful of counts. The J gene is TRBJ1-6, the V gene TRBV5-4; D not resolved. Germline V CDR1 and CDR2: SGHNT, YYREEE (reference sequence). V was trimmed by 0 bases and J by 0 bases, leaving 4 bases between them. The CDR3 is 15 amino acids. This CDR3 reads CASSLGSSYNSPLHF. Here the CDR3 DNA reads TGTGCCAGCAGCTTGGGGAGCTCCTATAATTCACCCCTCCACTTT.

The CDR3 coding sequence is TGTGCCAGCAGCCGGATGACGGGTACGCAGTATTTT. Translated, it gives CASSRMTGTQYF. The chain combines TRBV11-1 with TRBJ2-3; D gene ambiguous. Germline V gene sequence: CDR1 SGHAT, CDR2 FQDESV (reference sequence). V shed 5 bases and J shed 8 bases, with 11 bases lying between them. The CDR3 covers 12 residues. Filled out from reference TRBV11-1 and TRBJ2-3, the complete variable domain reads EAEVAQSPRYKITEKSQAVAFWCDPISGHATLYWYRQILGQGPELLVQFQDESVVDDSQLPKDRFSAERLKGVDSTLKIQPAELGDSAMYLCASSRMTGTQYFGPGTRLTVL.

The chain recombines TRBV4-1 with TRBJ2-1, with 11 bases that match TRBD2. CDR1 and CDR2 (germline): MGHRA, YSYEKL. Trimming removed 2 bases from V and 9 bases from J; junction bases left unmatched: 12. This CDR3 has 17 amino acids. The CDR3 spells CASSQLAGGSISTEQFF. The CDR3 nucleotides are TGCGCCAGCAGCCAACTAGCGGGGGGCTCCATTTCTACTGAGCAGTTCTTC.

The chain couples TRBV6-5 to TRBJ2-7, with 7 bases lining up with TRBD2. Germline CDR1 MNHEY, CDR2 SVGAGI. V shed 6 bases, J shed 10 bases, and the junction held 6 bases outside the gene matches. There are 11 residues in the CDR3. The CDR3 sequence is CASSQGGDQYF. CDR3 DNA: TGTGCCAGCAGCCAGGGAGGGGATCAGTACTTC.

The chain employs TRBV6-5 and TRBJ2-7, with 7 bases fitting TRBD2. This CDR3 is 13 amino acids long. V shed 5 bases, J shed 1 base, and the junction held 2 bases outside the gene matches. From germline, CDR1 is MNHEY and CDR2 SVGAGI. DNA for the CDR3: TGTGCCAGCAGTCGAGCGGGGTCCTACGAGCAGTACTTC. Its protein is CASSRAGSYEQYF.

V and J are TRBV30 and TRBJ1-3; D call uncertain. The germline V gene has CDR1 GTSNPN and CDR2 SVGIG (reference sequence). The CDR3 runs to 12 residues. Trimming removed 2 bases from V and 7 bases from J, with 9 bases in between. The CDR3 DNA reads TGTGCCTGGAGTCGGGGTTGGAACACCATATATTTT. It translates to CAWSRGWNTIYF.

This clone has a single count. The chain links TRBV5-1 to TRBJ1-1, with 7 bases that match TRBD1. CDR1 is SGHRS and CDR2 is YFSETQ in the germline V gene. The CDR3 sequence is 16 residues long. The junction had 9 bases not matched to a gene; V was cut back by 3 bases and J by 1 base. This chain's CDR3 is CASSYGSNRGNTEAFF. The CDR3 nucleotides are TGCGCCAGCAGCTACGGGTCTAACAGGGGGAACACTGAAGCTTTCTTT.

This chain links TRBV5-1 with TRBJ2-5; D is possibly TRBD2 (6 bases). CDR1 is SGHRS and CDR2 is YFSETQ in the germline V gene. The V end was cut by 4 bases, the J end by 5 bases, with 15 bases between. The CDR3 has 14 residues. The CDR3 loop is CASSHGTPRETQYF. CDR3 coding DNA: TGCGCCAGCAGCCACGGGACTCCCCGGGAGACCCAGTACTTC.

The chain's CDR3 is CASSPLTGGIETQYF. For the CDR3, the DNA is TGTGCCAGCTCACCGTTGACAGGGGGAATAGAGACCCAGTACTTC. V and J are TRBV18 and TRBJ2-5; 9 nucleotides agree with TRBD1. The CDR3 loop spans 15 amino acids. CDR1 is KGHSH, CDR2 LQKENI, per germline. Unmatched junction bases numbered 6, after V lost 3 bases and J lost 4 bases.

This clone was detected only once. In DNA form, the CDR3 reads TGCGCCAGCAGCCAAGGGACTAGCGGCACCTACGAGCAGTACTTC. As protein: CASSQGTSGTYEQYF. The genes are TRBV4-3 and TRBJ2-7, with 10 bases fitting TRBD2. CDR3 length: 15 residues. After removal of 1 base from V and 2 bases from J, the junction contained 2 bases not matched to a gene. Germline-derived CDR1 and CDR2 are LGHNA and YSLEER.

In this sample, this clone turned up a few times. The chain employs TRBV5-8 and TRBJ1-2; no firm D call. This CDR3 has 12 residues. The V gene's germline CDR1 is SGHTS and CDR2 YDEGEE. Trimming pared 0 bases from V and 8 bases from J, leaving 8 bases between. The CDR3 coding sequence is TGTGCCAGCAGCTTGGGTTTGGGCGGCTACACCTTC. Translating it yields CASSLGLGGYTF.